The source of this TCR beta chain is a study of CXCR3-negative and CXCR3-positive naive CD8 T cells. Study outcomes and limitations: Higher TRB CDR3 hydrophobicity marked CXCR3-positive naive cells relative to CXCR3-negative naive cells. Naive CXCR3-negative cells resembled naive CXCR3-positive cells in TRBV-TRBJ usage; memory cells differed. For memory CD8+ cells diversity was much lower, but both naive subsets had comparably high diversity.

The CDR3 loop spans 14 amino acids. Germline V gene sequence: CDR1 ENHRY, CDR2 SYGVKD. Identification of naive CD8+ T cells rested on CD45RO-CCR7+CD27+CD95- status. For this clonotype: Its antigen is currently unknown.

5' RACE that incorporated UMI labels was used to prepare the TRB cDNA libraries. TCRdb reprocessed the 5' RACE reads and keeps a single row for each CDR3 protein, giving no DNA. Here the sample table reports 150,000 or so distinct CDR3 sequences. J is TRBJ2-1 and V is TRBV10-3. This TCR derives from a human donor in good health. Some clones in this sample may be carry-over from other donors' samples. Input material: naive CXCR3+ CD8+ T cells from blood. Stated subset: CD45RO-CCR7+CD27+CD95- naive CD8+ T cells expressing CXCR3 (TNR3+). The CDR3 protein is CAIIASITYNEQFF.